The clone carrying this T cell receptor beta chain was detected many times. TCRdb independently ran MiXCR on the multiplex PCR reads; one entry per CDR3 protein. The profile shows under 150,000 distinct CDR3 sequences, 20% to 25% of them singletons. The sample originates from a study of breast tumors, draining lymph nodes, adjacent tissues. V shed 2 bases and J 8 bases; nucleotides not matched to a gene: 14. The V gene's germline CDR1 is SGHVS and CDR2 FNYEAQ. This CDR3 contains 16 residues. Axillary draining lymph nodes of breast cancer patients supplied the node samples. The TCR was taken from a female donor with breast cancer. Some clones in this sample may be carry-over from other donors' samples. The sequenced sample consisted of axillary lymph node tissue. This sequence joins TRBV7-6 and TRBJ2-7; 8 positions match TRBD1. Written as DNA, the CDR3 is TGTGCCAGCAGCTTACTTGGCAGACAGGGGCTAGGGCAGCAGTACTTC. It codes for CASSLLGRQGLGQQYF.